These T cell receptor beta chains were read from a single sample in a study of blood T cell repertoires in COVID-19. Generated by immunoSEQ multiplex PCR, the TCRdb table keeps only in-frame clones and is missing some. The table shows roughly 180,000 clones, with nearly 85% occurring only once. The sequenced sample consisted of peripheral blood. All receptors derive from a woman aged 25 to 39 with acute or convalescent COVID-19. Both conserved end residues are part of each CDR3. A D gene is named only where the DNA matches it firmly. The size entry is marked missing in some rows and otherwise reads once, few, many or a size class.

J | size | D | V | DNA | CDR3
TRBJ1-5 | - | - | TRBV6-2/TRBV6-3 | TGTGCCAGCAGTTACCGGCAGGGCGGCGGTCAGCCCCAGCATTTT | CASSYRQGGGQPQHF
TRBJ1-2 | - | TRBD1 | TRBV24-1 | TGTGCCACCCAGGGTTGGGGACAGGGGGACTATGGCTACACCTTC | CATQGWGQGDYGYTF
TRBJ2-5 | - | TRBD2 | TRBV4-1 | TGCGCCAGCAGCCACCCCGGACGGACTAGGGAGACCCAGTACTTC | CASSHPGRTRETQYF
TRBJ2-1 | - | TRBD2 | TRBV9 | TGTGCCAGCCCGGTAGCGGGAGGGTGTTCCTACAATGAGCAGTTCTTC | CASPVAGGCSYNEQFF
TRBJ1-1 | - | TRBD1 | TRBV5-1 | TGCGCCAGCAGCCCCAACAGGGGAGCCACTGAAGCTTTCTTT | CASSPNRGATEAFF
TRBJ1-1 | - | TRBD1 | TRBV6-5 | TGTGCCAGCAGGCCACCGGGACAGGGCCAAGCTTTCTTT | CASRPPGQGQAFF
TRBJ2-2 | once | TRBD1 | TRBV19 | TGTGCCAGTAGGGCCCGGACAGGGGGAACCGGGGAGCTGTTTTTT | CASRARTGGTGELFF
TRBJ2-5 | - | TRBD2 | TRBV15 | TGTGCCACCAGCAGAGAATCAACTAGCGGGGTTAAGTACCAAGAGACCCAGTACTTC | CATSRESTSGVKYQETQYF
TRBJ2-1 | - | TRBD2 | TRBV7-7 | TGTGCCAGCAGCTTAGGATCTAGCGGGGGCTACAATGAGCAGTTCTTC | CASSLGSSGGYNEQFF
TRBJ2-7 | - | - | TRBV6-1 | TGTGCCAGCAGTGAAGGTCCAGGGGATATCTACGAGCAGTACTTC | CASSEGPGDIYEQYF
TRBJ2-5 | - | TRBD2 | TRBV6-6 | TGTGCCAGCCGCGGGGGTCTATTAGAGACCCAGTACTTC | CASRGGLLETQYF
TRBJ2-1 | - | - | TRBV27 | TGTGCCAGCAGCCCGGACAGAGCCTCCTACAATGAGCAGTTCTTC | CASSPDRASYNEQFF
TRBJ1-4 | - | TRBD1 | TRBV28 | TGTGCCAGCAGTCCGACAGGGGAGCGTGAAAAACTGTTTTTT | CASSPTGEREKLFF
TRBJ2-2 | - | - | TRBV7-9 | TGTGCCGGAGATCGTGGGGGGAGTCCAATTTCCGGGGAGCTGTTTTTT | CAGDRGGSPISGELFF
TRBJ1-5 | - | - | TRBV19 | TGTGCCAGTAGTAGGGACACCAATCAGCCCCAGCATTTT | CASSRDTNQPQHF
TRBJ1-4 | - | - | TRBV6-5 | TGTGCCAGCTTGGGGAGCCGGACCGCGAAGGGAAAACTGTTTTTT | CASLGSRTAKGKLFF
TRBJ2-3 | - | TRBD2 | TRBV2 | TGTGCCAGCAGTATGACGGCTAGCGGGGGGCGCACAGATACGCAGTATTTT | CASSMTASGGRTDTQYF
TRBJ1-2 | - | TRBD1 | TRBV12-5 | TGTGCTAGTGCCGGGACAGGGGGCTTTGAGGGCTACACCTTC | CASAGTGGFEGYTF